These 5 T cell receptor beta chains originate from one sample sequenced in a study of OX40 agonist ivuxolimab in advanced cancers. Libraries were built with the immunoSEQ multiplex PCR assay. This immuneACCESS table, as held by TCRdb, lists in-frame sequences with V and J called but not all clones. Of the missing ones, under half trace to an unresolved V gene in checked studies; the others have no known cause. Present in this sample are about 98,000 clones, roughly 93% of which were seen just once. Jointly, the top ten make up around 0.25% of the sample. The sample in question was CD4+ or CD8+ T cells sorted from blood, obtained in a trial of the OX40 agonist ivuxolimab. The receptors were sampled from an adult with an advanced solid tumor such as melanoma, head and neck, liver or kidney cancer.

The chain uses TRBV5-1 and TRBJ2-1, with TRBD2 matching 7 bases. Germline loops: CDR1 SGHRS, CDR2 YFSETQ. The CDR3 has 16 residues. J gave up 5 bases and V 5 bases, and 13 bases lay outside the gene matches. The CDR3: CASSLHGLAEDNEQFF. Here the CDR3 DNA reads TGCGCCAGCAGTTTGCACGGGCTAGCGGAGGACAATGAGCAGTTCTTC.

This clone was recorded once. The genes are TRBV2 and TRBJ1-1; a weak D match, TRBD1 (5 bases). The CDR3 sequence is 14 residues long. Trimming removed 4 bases from V and 3 bases from J, with 12 bases in between. CDR1 is SNHLY and CDR2 is FYNNEI in the germline V gene. Here the CDR3 reads CASSAQGGDTEAFF. The CDR3 region has the DNA TGTGCCAGCAGTGCTCAGGGAGGGGACACTGAAGCTTTCTTT.

This chain links TRBV6-6 with TRBJ1-3; 9 nucleotides match TRBD1. The V gene's germline CDR1 is MNHNY and CDR2 SVGAGI (reference sequence). V dropped 0 bases and J dropped 7; count of bases not matched to a gene: 1. CDR3 length equals 14 residues. The CDR3 DNA is TGTGCCAGCAGTTACTCTGACAGGGGGAACACCATATATTTT. Protein: CASSYSDRGNTIYF.

The CDR3 nucleotides are TGTGCCAGCAGTCATCGGACAGGGAGCTACGAGCAGTACTTC. Its translation: CASSHRTGSYEQYF. This rearrangement joins TRBV28 to TRBJ2-7, with 8 bases that match TRBD1. In germline, CDR1 is MDHEN, CDR2 SYDVKM. The junction had 6 bases not matched to a gene; V was cut back by 5 bases and J by 3 bases. This CDR3 comprises 14 residues. The whole variable domain, filled in from reference TRBV28 and TRBJ2-7, reads DVKVTQSSRYLVKRTGEKVFLECVQDMDHENMFWYRQDPGLGLRLIYFSYDVKMKEKGDIPEGYSVSREKKERFSLILESASTNQTSMYLCASSHRTGSYEQYFGPGTRLTVT.

The rearrangement joins TRBV2 to TRBJ1-2, with unresolved D. Trimming shortened V by 8 bases and J by 1 base, and 8 bases separated the two germline ends. Germline lookup yields CDR1 SNHLY and CDR2 FYNNEI. The CDR3 is 12 residues long. CDR3 bases: TGTGCCAGCCGGCTAGATAACTATGGCTACACCTTC. Encoded protein: CASRLDNYGYTF.